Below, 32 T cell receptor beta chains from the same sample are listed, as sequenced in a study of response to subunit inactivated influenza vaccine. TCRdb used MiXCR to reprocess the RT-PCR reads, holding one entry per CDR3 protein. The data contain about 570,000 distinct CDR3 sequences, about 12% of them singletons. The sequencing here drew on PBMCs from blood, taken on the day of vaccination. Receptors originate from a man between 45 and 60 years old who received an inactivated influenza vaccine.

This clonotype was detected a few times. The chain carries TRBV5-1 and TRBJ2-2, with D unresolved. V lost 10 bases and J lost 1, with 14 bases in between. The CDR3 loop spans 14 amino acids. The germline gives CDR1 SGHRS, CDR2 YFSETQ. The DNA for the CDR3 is TGCGCCGACAAAGAAGACTGGAACACCGGGGAGCTGTTTTTT. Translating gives CADKEDWNTGELFF. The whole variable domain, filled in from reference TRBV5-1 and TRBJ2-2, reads KAGVTQTPRYLIKTRGQQVTLSCSPISGHRSVSWYQQTPGQGLQFLFEYFSETQRNKGNFPGRFSGRQFSNSRSEMNVSTLELGDSALYLCADKEDWNTGELFFGEGSRLTVL.

CDR3 bases: TGTGCCAGCAGCTGGGACAGTTTTCATGGGGCCAACGTCCTGACTTTC. Amino acids: CASSWDSFHGANVLTF. This chain connects TRBV9 to TRBJ2-6, with 7 positions matching TRBD1. The junction had 7 bases not matched to a gene; V was cut back by 4 bases and J by 3 bases. The CDR3 covers 16 residues. The germline CDR1 and CDR2 sequences are SGDLS and YYNGEE.

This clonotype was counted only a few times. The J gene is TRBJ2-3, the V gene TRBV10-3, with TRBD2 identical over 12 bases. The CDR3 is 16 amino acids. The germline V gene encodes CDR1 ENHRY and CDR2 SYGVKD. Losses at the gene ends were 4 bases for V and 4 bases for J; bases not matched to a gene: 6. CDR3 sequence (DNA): TGTGCCATCAGTGTCTCTAGCGGGAGGGCCTCAGATACGCAGTATTTT. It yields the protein CAISVSSGRASDTQYF.

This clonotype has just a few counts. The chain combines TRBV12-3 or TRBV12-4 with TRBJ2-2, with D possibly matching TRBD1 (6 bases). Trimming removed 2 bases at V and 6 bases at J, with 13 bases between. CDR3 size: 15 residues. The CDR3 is CASSLPKGGAGELFF. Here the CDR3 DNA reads TGTGCCAGCAGTTTACCAAAAGGGGGTGCCGGGGAGCTGTTTTTT.

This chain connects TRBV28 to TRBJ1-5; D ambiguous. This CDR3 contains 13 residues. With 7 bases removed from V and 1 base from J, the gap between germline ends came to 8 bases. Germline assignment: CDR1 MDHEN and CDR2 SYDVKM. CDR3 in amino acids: CASTFTSNQPQHF. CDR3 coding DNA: TGTGCCAGCACTTTTACGAGCAATCAGCCCCAGCATTTT.

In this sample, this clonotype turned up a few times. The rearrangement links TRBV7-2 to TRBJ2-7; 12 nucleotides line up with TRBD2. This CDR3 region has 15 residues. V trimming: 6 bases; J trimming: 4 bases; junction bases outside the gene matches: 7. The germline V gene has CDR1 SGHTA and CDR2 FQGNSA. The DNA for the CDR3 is TGTGCCAGCAGGCCCCGACTAGCGGGAGTGTACGAGCAGTACTTC. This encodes CASRPRLAGVYEQYF.

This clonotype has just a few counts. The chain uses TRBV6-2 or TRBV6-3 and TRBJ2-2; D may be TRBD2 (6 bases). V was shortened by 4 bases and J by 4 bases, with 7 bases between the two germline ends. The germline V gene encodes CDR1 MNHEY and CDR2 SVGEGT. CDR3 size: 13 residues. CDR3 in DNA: TGTGCCAGCAGTTGGACTATCACCGGGGAGCTGTTTTTT. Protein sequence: CASSWTITGELFF.

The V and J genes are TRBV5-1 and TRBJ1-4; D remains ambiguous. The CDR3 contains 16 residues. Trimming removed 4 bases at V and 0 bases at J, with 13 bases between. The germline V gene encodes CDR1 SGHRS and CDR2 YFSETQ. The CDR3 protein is CASSINPGATNEKLFF. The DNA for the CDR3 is TGCGCCAGCAGCATAAACCCAGGTGCAACTAATGAAAAACTGTTTTTT.

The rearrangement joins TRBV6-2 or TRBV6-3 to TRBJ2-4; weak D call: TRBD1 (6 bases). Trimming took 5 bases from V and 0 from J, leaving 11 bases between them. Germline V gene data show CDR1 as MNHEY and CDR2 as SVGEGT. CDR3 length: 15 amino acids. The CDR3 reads CASSTGQIAKNIQYF. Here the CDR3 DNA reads TGTGCCAGCAGTACCGGACAGATAGCCAAAAACATTCAGTACTTC.

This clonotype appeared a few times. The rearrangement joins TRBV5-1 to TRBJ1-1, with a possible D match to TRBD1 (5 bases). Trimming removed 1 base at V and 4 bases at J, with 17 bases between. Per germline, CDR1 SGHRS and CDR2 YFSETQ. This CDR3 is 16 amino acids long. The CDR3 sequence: CASSLKGASGVTEAFF. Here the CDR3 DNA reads TGCGCCAGCAGCTTGAAAGGGGCCTCTGGGGTCACTGAAGCTTTCTTT. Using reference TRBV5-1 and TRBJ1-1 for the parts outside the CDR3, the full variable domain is KAGVTQTPRYLIKTRGQQVTLSCSPISGHRSVSWYQQTPGQGLQFLFEYFSETQRNKGNFPGRFSGRQFSNSRSEMNVSTLELGDSALYLCASSLKGASGVTEAFFGQGTRLTVV.

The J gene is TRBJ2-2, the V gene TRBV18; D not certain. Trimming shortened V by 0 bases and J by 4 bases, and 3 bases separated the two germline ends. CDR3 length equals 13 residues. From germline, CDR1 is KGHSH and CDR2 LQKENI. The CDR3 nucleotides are TGTGCCAGCTCACCACCTACCACCGGGGAGCTGTTTTTT. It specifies CASSPPTTGELFF. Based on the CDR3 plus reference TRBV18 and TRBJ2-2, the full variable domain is NAGVMQNPRHLVRRRGQEARLRCSPMKGHSHVYWYRQLPEEGLKFMVYLQKENIIDESGMPKERFSAEFPKEGPSILRIQQVVRGDSAAYFCASSPPTTGELFFGEGSRLTVL.

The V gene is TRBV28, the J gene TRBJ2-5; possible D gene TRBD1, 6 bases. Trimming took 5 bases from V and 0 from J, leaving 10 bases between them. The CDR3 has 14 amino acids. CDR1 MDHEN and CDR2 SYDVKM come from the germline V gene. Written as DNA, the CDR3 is TGTGCCAGCAGTCAGGGGTTTTACCAAGAGACCCAGTACTTC. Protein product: CASSQGFYQETQYF.

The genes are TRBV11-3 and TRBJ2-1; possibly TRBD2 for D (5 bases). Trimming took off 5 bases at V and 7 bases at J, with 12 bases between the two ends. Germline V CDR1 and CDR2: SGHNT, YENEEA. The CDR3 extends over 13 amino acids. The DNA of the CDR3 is TGTGCCAGCAGCCCCAACCCGGGGAATGAGCAGTTCTTC. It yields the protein CASSPNPGNEQFF.

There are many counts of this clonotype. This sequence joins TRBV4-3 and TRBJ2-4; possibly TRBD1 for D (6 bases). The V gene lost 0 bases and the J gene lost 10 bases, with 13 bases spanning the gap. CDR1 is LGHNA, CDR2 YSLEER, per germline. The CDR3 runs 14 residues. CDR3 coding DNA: TGCGCCAGCAGCCAAGATAGGCAGGGGCAAATTCAGTACTTC. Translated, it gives CASSQDRQGQIQYF.

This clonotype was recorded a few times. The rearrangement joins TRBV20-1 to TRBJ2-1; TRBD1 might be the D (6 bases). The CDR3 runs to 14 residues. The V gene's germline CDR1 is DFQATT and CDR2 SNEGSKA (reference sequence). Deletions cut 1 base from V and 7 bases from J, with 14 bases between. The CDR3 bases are TGCAGTGCTAGAGTCCCGCAGGGGTTGAATGAGCAGTTCTTC. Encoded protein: CSARVPQGLNEQFF.

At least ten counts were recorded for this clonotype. The CDR3 sequence: CASSPRNSGHSYNEQFF. CDR3 sequence (DNA): TGTGCCAGCAGCCCGCGGAATAGCGGGCACTCCTACAATGAGCAGTTCTTC. The chain recombines TRBV7-2 with TRBJ2-1; TRBD2 aligns across 7 bases. CDR3 length equals 17 residues. V gave up 5 bases and J gave up 0 bases; unmatched junction bases: 10. Germline V gives CDR1 SGHTA, CDR2 FQGNSA.

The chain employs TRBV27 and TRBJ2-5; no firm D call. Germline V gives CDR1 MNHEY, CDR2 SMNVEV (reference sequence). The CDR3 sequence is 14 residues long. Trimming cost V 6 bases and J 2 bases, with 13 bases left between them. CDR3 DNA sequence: TGTGCCAGCAGACGGGCAGTTGGGCAAGAGACCCAGTACTTC. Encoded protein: CASRRAVGQETQYF.

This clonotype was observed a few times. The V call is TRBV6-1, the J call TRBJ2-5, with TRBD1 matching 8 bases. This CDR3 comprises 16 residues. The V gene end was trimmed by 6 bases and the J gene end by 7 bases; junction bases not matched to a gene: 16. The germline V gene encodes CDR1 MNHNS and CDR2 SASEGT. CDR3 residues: CASRRERQGIVGTQYF. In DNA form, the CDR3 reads TGTGCCAGCAGGAGAGAGAGACAGGGGATAGTTGGGACCCAGTACTTC.

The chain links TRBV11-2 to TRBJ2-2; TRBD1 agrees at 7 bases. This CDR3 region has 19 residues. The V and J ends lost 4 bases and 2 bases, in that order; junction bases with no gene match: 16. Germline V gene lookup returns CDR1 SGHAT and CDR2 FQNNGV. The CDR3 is CASSYTGTDALVNTGELFF. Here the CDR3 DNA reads TGTGCCAGCAGCTATACCGGGACAGACGCCCTAGTTAACACCGGGGAGCTGTTTTTT.

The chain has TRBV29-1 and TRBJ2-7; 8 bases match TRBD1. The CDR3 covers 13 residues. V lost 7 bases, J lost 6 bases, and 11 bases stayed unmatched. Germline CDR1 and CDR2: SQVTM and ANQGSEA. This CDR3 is CSAAEQGVGEQYF. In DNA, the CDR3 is TGCAGCGCTGCGGAACAGGGGGTAGGCGAGCAGTACTTC.

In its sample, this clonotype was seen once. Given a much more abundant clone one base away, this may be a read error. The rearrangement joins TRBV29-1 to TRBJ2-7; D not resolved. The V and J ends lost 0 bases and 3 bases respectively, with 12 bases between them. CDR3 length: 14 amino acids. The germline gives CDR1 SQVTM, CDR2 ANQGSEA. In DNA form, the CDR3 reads TGCAGCGTTGAAGAATGGGGAATGGGCTACGAGCAGTACTTC. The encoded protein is CSVEEWGMGYEQYF.

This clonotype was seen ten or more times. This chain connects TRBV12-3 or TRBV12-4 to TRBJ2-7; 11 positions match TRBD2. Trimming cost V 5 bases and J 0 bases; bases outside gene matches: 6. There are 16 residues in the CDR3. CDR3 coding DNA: TGTGCCAGCAGTCTCCGACTAGCGGGGAGCTCCTACGAGCAGTACTTC. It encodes CASSLRLAGSSYEQYF.

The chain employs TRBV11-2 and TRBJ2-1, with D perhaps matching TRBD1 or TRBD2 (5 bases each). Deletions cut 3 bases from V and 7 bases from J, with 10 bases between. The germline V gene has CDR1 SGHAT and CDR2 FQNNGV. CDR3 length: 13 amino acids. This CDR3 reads CASSFGTGNEQFF. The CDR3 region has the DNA TGTGCCAGCAGCTTCGGGACGGGGAATGAGCAGTTCTTC. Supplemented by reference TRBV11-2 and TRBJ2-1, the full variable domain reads EAGVAQSPRYKIIEKRQSVAFWCNPISGHATLYWYQQILGQGPKLLIQFQNNGVVDDSQLPKDRFSAERLKGVDSTLKIQPAKLEDSAVYLCASSFGTGNEQFFGPGTRLTVL.

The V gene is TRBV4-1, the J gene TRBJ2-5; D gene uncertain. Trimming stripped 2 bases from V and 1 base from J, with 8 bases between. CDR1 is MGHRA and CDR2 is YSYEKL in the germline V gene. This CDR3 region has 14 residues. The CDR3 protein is CASSQFRTQETQYF. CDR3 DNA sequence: TGCGCCAGCAGCCAATTCCGAACCCAAGAGACCCAGTACTTC.

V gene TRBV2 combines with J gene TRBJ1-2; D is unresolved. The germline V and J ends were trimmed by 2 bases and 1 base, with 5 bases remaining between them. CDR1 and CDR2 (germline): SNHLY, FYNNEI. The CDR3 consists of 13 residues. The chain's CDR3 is CASSEQDNYGYTF. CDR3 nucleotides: TGTGCCAGCAGTGAACAGGATAACTATGGCTACACCTTC. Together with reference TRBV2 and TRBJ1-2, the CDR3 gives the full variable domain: EPEVTQTPSHQVTQMGQEVILRCVPISNHLYFYWYRQILGQKVEFLVSFYNNEISEKSEIFDDQFSVERPDGSNFTLKIRSTKLEDSAMYFCASSEQDNYGYTFGSGTRLTVV.

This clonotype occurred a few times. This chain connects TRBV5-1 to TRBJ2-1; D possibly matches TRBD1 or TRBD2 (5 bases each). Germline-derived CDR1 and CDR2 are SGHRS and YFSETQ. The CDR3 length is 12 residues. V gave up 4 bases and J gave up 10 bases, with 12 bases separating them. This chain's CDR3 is CASSARDVEQFF. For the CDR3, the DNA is TGCGCCAGCAGCGCCCGGGACGTGGAGCAGTTCTTC.

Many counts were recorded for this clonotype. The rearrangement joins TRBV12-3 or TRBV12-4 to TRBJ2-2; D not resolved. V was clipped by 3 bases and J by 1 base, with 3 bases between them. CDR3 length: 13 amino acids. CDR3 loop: CASSLRNTGELFF. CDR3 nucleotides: TGTGCCAGCAGTTTGAGGAACACCGGGGAGCTGTTTTTT.

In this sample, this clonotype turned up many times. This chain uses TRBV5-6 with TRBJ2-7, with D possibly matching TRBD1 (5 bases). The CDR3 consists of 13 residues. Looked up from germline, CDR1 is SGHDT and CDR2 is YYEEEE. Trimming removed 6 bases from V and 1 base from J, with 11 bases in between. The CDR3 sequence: CASNSQGSYEQYF. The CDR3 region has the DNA TGTGCCAGCAACTCCCAGGGTTCCTACGAGCAGTACTTC.

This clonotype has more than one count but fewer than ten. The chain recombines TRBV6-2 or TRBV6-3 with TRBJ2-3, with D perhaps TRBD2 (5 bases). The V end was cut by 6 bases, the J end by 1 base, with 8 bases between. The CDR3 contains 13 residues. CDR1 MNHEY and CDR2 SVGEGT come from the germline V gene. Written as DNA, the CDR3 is TGTGCCAGCAGGTACGGGGGCACAGATACGCAGTATTTT. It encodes CASRYGGTDTQYF.

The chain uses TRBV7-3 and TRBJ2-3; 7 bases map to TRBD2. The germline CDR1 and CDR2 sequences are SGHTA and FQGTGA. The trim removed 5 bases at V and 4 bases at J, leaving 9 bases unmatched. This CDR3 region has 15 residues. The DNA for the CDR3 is TGTGCCAGCAGCCCCCAGGGAGGGCCTTCAGATACGCAGTATTTT. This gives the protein CASSPQGGPSDTQYF. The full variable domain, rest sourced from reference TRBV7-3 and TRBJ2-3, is GAGVSQTPSNKVTEKGKYVELRCDPISGHTALYWYRQSLGQGPEFLIYFQGTGAADDSGLPNDRFFAVRPEGSVSTLKIQRTERGDSAVYLCASSPQGGPSDTQYFGPGTRLTVL.

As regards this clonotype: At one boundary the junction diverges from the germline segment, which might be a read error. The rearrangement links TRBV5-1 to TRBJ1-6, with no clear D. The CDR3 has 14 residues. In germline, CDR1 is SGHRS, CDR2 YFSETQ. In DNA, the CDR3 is TGCGCCAGCAGCTTGTTCTCAGATAATTCACCCCTCCTCTTT. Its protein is CASSLFSDNSPLLF.

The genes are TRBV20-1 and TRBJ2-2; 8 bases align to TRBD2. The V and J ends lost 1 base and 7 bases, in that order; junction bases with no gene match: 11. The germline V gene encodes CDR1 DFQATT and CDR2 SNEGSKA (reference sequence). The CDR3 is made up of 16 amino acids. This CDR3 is CSARVFGGGPVGELFF. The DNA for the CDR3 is TGCAGTGCTAGAGTCTTCGGGGGGGGGCCTGTCGGGGAGCTGTTTTTT.